This T cell receptor (beta chain) was documented in a study of cytomegalovirus exposure and HLA in healthy donors. Study conclusions and caveats: HLA alleles were associated with some 16,000 TCR beta sequences in a later analysis at 0.05 false discovery rate.

The primer mix had 60 Vbeta and 13 Jbeta primers. Using immunoSEQ multiplex PCR, the repertoire was profiled, and TCRdb retains in-frame clones only, with some absent. The table for this sample gives over 200,000 clones. This CDR3 is built from 15 residues. CDR1 is SNHLY, CDR2 FYNNEI, per germline. With 1 base removed from V and 6 bases from J, the gap between germline ends came to 12 bases. About this clone: What it binds is not known.

This receptor was taken from a woman under 40 in good health and CMV-seropositive. Sequenced material: PBMCs. The V gene is TRBV2, the J gene TRBJ2-2; D is unresolved. CDR3 bases: TGTGCCAGCAGTGAAGAACCAAGAACAGCCGGGGAGCTGTTTTTT. Residues: CASSEEPRTAGELFF.